This passage covers 2 T cell receptor beta chains from one sample sequenced in a study of blood T cell repertoires in COVID-19. Only in-frame clones appear in the TCRdb table, and some are missing; sequencing was by immunoSEQ multiplex PCR. Of 250,000 to 300,000 clones listed, roughly 89% were seen once; the top ten hold approximately 2.2%. What was sequenced was peripheral blood. The receptors originated from a man over 45 with acute or convalescent COVID-19.

The genes are TRBV19 and TRBJ2-5, with 9 bases aligning to TRBD2. This CDR3 region has 15 residues. V gave up 5 bases and J gave up 1 base; unmatched junction bases: 5. CDR1 is LNHDA, CDR2 SQIVND, per germline (reference sequence). The CDR3 region has the DNA TGTGCCAGTAGTTCGCAGCGGGGGGCCCAAGAGACCCAGTACTTC. This encodes CASSSQRGAQETQYF.

The V and J genes are TRBV7-5 and TRBJ2-7; no check of the table's D call, TRBD2, against the DNA was made. TRBV7-5 is a pseudogene. This CDR3 region has 11 residues. The CDR3 nucleotides read TGTGCCAGAAGCGTGGGGGGTCAGGCACTATTC. Amino acid sequence: CARSVGGQALF.